These 10 T cell receptor beta chains originate from one sample sequenced in a study of blood T cell repertoires in COVID-19. Using immunoSEQ multiplex PCR, the repertoire was profiled, and TCRdb retains in-frame clones only, with some absent. Of some 210,000 clones listed, around 90% were seen once; the top ten hold about 6.3%. Input material: peripheral blood. The receptor source for this set is a man in his 60s who had recovered from COVID-19.

The gene calls are TRBV29-1 and TRBJ1-1; 9 bases align to TRBD1. V lost 6 bases, J lost 0 bases, and 2 bases stayed unmatched. This CDR3 region has 13 residues. Germline CDR1 SQVTM, CDR2 ANQGSEA. The CDR3 protein is CSVRTGVNTEAFF. The CDR3 nucleotides are TGCAGCGTCCGGACAGGGGTGAACACTGAAGCTTTCTTT.

A single count supports this clone. The chain carries TRBV3-1 (or the pseudogene TRBV3-2) and TRBJ2-7; D unresolved. The ends were cut back, 0 bases at V and 1 base at J, with 10 bases in the middle. Germline loops: CDR1 LGHDT, CDR2 YNNKEL (reference sequence). The CDR3 covers 15 residues. CDR3 sequence: CASSQEVAPSYEQYF. CDR3 DNA: TGTGCCAGCAGCCAAGAAGTGGCACCTTCCTACGAGCAGTACTTC.

The chain carries TRBV3-1 (or the pseudogene TRBV3-2) and TRBJ2-7, with D perhaps TRBD2 (6 bases). Per germline, CDR1 LGHDT and CDR2 YNNKEL (reference sequence). V gave up 2 bases and J gave up 0 bases, with 17 bases separating them. The CDR3 runs to 17 residues. This CDR3 is CASSQSDSGRSSYEQYF. The CDR3, as DNA: TGTGCCAGCAGCCAATCCGATAGCGGAAGGAGCTCCTACGAGCAGTACTTC.

The V call is TRBV18, the J call TRBJ2-5; 8 nucleotides match TRBD2. After removal of 3 bases from V and 4 bases from J, the junction contained 13 bases not matched to a gene. This CDR3 spans 17 amino acids. Germline CDR1 and CDR2: KGHSH and LQKENI. This chain's CDR3 is CASSPIPGTRSTETQYF. DNA of the CDR3: TGTGCCAGCTCACCGATACCCGGGACTAGATCCACAGAGACCCAGTACTTC. Using reference TRBV18 and TRBJ2-5 for the parts outside the CDR3, the full variable domain is NAGVMQNPRHLVRRRGQEARLRCSPMKGHSHVYWYRQLPEEGLKFMVYLQKENIIDESGMPKERFSAEFPKEGPSILRIQQVVRGDSAAYFCASSPIPGTRSTETQYFGPGTRLLVL.

The chain has TRBV6-1 and TRBJ2-5; 9 nucleotides line up with TRBD2. The CDR3 is made up of 16 amino acids. Per germline, CDR1 MNHNS and CDR2 SASEGT. J was trimmed by 2 bases and V by 4 bases; bases with no gene match: 8. The CDR3 loop is CASSVNLAGGQETQYF. CDR3 nucleotides: TGTGCCAGCAGTGTAAATCTGGCGGGGGGGCAAGAGACCCAGTACTTC.

This rearrangement joins TRBV30 to TRBJ2-6; 8 bases are shared with TRBD1. Germline values: CDR1 GTSNPN, CDR2 SVGIG (reference sequence). J was trimmed by 0 bases and V by 2 bases; bases with no gene match: 6. The CDR3 is 17 amino acids. The CDR3 region has the DNA TGTGCCTGGAGTAAAGGACAGGGAATCTCTGGGGCCAACGTCCTGACTTTC. This encodes CAWSKGQGISGANVLTF.

This sequence joins TRBV28 and TRBJ2-1, with TRBD2 matching 7 bases. Germline CDR1 MDHEN, CDR2 SYDVKM. Unmatched junction bases numbered 17, after V lost 11 bases and J lost 10 bases. CDR3 length: 14 amino acids. CDR3 protein: CAGGRENGAGEQFF. The CDR3, as DNA: TGTGCCGGCGGGCGGGAGAATGGGGCAGGGGAGCAGTTCTTC.

The gene calls are TRBV10-3 and TRBJ1-2; TRBD1 matches at 7 bases. The CDR3 covers 14 residues. CDR1 ENHRY and CDR2 SYGVKD come from the germline V gene. Germline trimming cut 3 bases from V and 5 bases from J; bases unmatched to any gene: 6. CDR3 in DNA: TGTGCCATCAGTGATACAGGGGCTCTGTATGGCTACACCTTC. It yields the protein CAISDTGALYGYTF.

The rearrangement links TRBV7-3 to TRBJ2-1; TRBD2 matches at 8 bases. From germline, CDR1 is SGHTA and CDR2 FQGTGA. The CDR3 is made up of 16 amino acids. J gave up 0 bases and V 4 bases, and 5 bases lay outside the gene matches. This CDR3 reads CASSSQSGSSYNEQFF. The CDR3 DNA follows: TGTGCCAGCAGCTCCCAAAGCGGGAGCTCCTACAATGAGCAGTTCTTC.

V usage is TRBV5-1 and J usage is TRBJ2-1; D gene unclear. The V and J ends lost 5 bases and 10 bases respectively, with 19 bases between them. This CDR3 comprises 14 residues. Germline V gene data show CDR1 as SGHRS and CDR2 as YFSETQ. The CDR3 DNA is TGCGCCAGCAGGCGTTCTACCGATACGAAAGAGCAGTTCTTC. Residues: CASRRSTDTKEQFF.